The sequence of this T cell receptor (beta chain) was determined in a study of metastatic and nonmetastatic thyroid tumors. The CDR3 contains 15 residues. V shed 5 bases and J shed 3 bases, with 14 bases lying between them. The germline gives CDR1 LGHDT, CDR2 YNNKEL (reference sequence). TCRdb reanalyzed the PCR reads with MiXCR. The sample gives approximately 35,000 clones, approximately 34% of which show up once; approximately 22% is in the top ten. Thyroid surgery was performed in patients who had received no treatment beforehand. The clonotype was recovered from a female donor with papillary thyroid cancer or a benign thyroid nodule (not recorded which). Some clones in this sample may be carry-over from other donors' samples. The V and J genes are TRBV3-1 and TRBJ1-3; D perhaps matches TRBD1 (5 bases). The specimen sequenced was tumor tissue. The CDR3 nucleotides read TGTGCCAGCAGCATTGTTGGGGCGCGTGGAAACACCATATATTTT. This gives the protein CASSIVGARGNTIYF. Full variable domain (outside the CDR3, taken from reference TRBV3-1 and TRBJ1-3): DTAVSQTPKYLVTQMGNDKSIKCEQNLGHDTMYWYKQDSKKFLKIMFSYNNKELIINETVPNRFSPKSPDKAHLNLHINSLELGDSAVYFCASSIVGARGNTIYFGEGSWLTVV.